This T cell receptor (beta chain) was profiled in a study of OX40 agonist ivuxolimab in advanced cancers. About the research overall: Patients were treated with intravenous ivuxolimab, dosed at 0.01 to 10 mg/kg and infused every 2 weeks.

Trimming removed 0 bases from V and 0 bases from J, with 10 bases in between. CDR1 LNHDA and CDR2 SQIVND come from the germline V gene (reference sequence). The CDR3 totals 16 residues. Turning to this clone: The antigen is not known.

Findings of the study overall: At 0.1 to 3.0 mg/kg, clonal expansion of CD4+ and CD8+ blood T cells had occurred by week 6.

Using immunoSEQ multiplex PCR, the repertoire was profiled, and TCRdb retains in-frame clones only, with some absent. The repertoire holds more than 85,000 clones, with around nine tenths as singletons. The clonotype originates from an adult with an advanced solid tumor such as melanoma, head and neck, liver or kidney cancer. This specimen consisted of CD4+ or CD8+ T cells sorted from blood, obtained in a trial of the OX40 agonist ivuxolimab. The rearrangement uses TRBV19 and TRBJ2-3; perhaps TRBD2 as D (5 bases). The CDR3: CASSIDPRGSTDTQYF. Written as DNA, the CDR3 is TGTGCCAGTAGTATAGACCCTAGAGGGAGCACAGATACGCAGTATTTT.